The 17 T cell receptor beta chains listed next were all sequenced from one sample in a study of cytomegalovirus exposure and HLA in healthy donors. It was with 60 Vbeta and 13 Jbeta primers that the PCR ran. Only in-frame clones appear in the TCRdb table, and some are missing; sequencing was by immunoSEQ multiplex PCR. The data hold 150,000 to 200,000 clones, with over 60% observed a single time. Sequencing was done on a sample of PBMCs. These receptors were taken from a girl under 18 in good health and CMV-seronegative.

The rearrangement links TRBV7-6 to TRBJ2-5, with D maybe TRBD2 (6 bases). The assigned J gene may be wrong: the sequence end matches TRBJ2-7 better. Germline V gene lookup returns CDR1 SGHVS and CDR2 FNYEAQ. CDR3 length: 11 amino acids. CDR3 region: CASGSSYEQYF. The CDR3 bases are TGTGCTAGCGGTTCCTCCTACGAGCAGTACTTC.

The chain joins TRBV5-1 to TRBJ2-1, with D unresolved. Germline CDR1 and CDR2: SGHRS and YFSETQ. Trimming pared 0 bases from V and 7 bases from J, leaving 8 bases between. This CDR3 has 13 residues. The CDR3 nucleotides are TGCGCCAGCAGCTTGGTCCCAGATAATGAGCAGTTCTTC. It yields the protein CASSLVPDNEQFF.

The chain recombines TRBV4-1 with TRBJ2-1; TRBD1 agrees at 7 bases. The CDR3 loop spans 15 amino acids. Germline V lookup: CDR1 MGHRA, CDR2 YSYEKL. The ends lost 2 bases at V and 5 bases at J; junction bases unmatched: 6. CDR3 loop: CASSQPTGVNNEQFF. The CDR3 nucleotides are TGCGCCAGCAGCCAACCCACAGGGGTGAACAATGAGCAGTTCTTC.

V is TRBV7-8 and J is TRBJ1-1; D gene uncertain. CDR1 and CDR2 from the germline V gene are SGHVS and FQNEAQ. CDR3 length equals 13 residues. The V gene lost 5 bases and the J gene lost 3 bases, with 10 bases spanning the gap. The CDR3 spells CASSGEMDTEAFF. In DNA form, the CDR3 reads TGTGCCAGCAGCGGAGAGATGGACACTGAAGCTTTCTTT.

This chain links TRBV12-5 with TRBJ1-1, with D tentatively TRBD1 (6 bases). Trimming left V 7 bases short and J 5 bases short, with 14 bases between. Germline V gene sequence: CDR1 LGHNT, CDR2 FRNRAP. The CDR3 loop spans 13 amino acids. DNA of the CDR3: TGTGCTAGTGTCGTAGGGGGTGGAACTGAAGCTTTCTTT. Protein sequence: CASVVGGGTEAFF.

This clone showed up just a few times. This chain connects TRBV6-5 to TRBJ2-7; 9 bases are a match to TRBD1. V was clipped by 2 bases and J by 4 bases; unmatched bases: 9. The CDR3 consists of 16 residues. Germline V gene data show CDR1 as MNHEY and CDR2 as SVGAGI. The CDR3 protein is CASSYKIGTGSYEQYF. The CDR3 nucleotides are TGTGCCAGCAGTTACAAGATCGGGACAGGGTCTTACGAGCAGTACTTC.

This sequence joins TRBV7-9 and TRBJ1-2, with D possibly TRBD1 on 5 matching bases. Germline assignment: CDR1 SEHNR and CDR2 FQNEAQ (reference sequence). V shed 0 bases and J shed 2 bases, with 19 bases lying between them. The CDR3 length is 18 residues. The CDR3 loop is CASSLAGAEPDINYGYTF. Here the CDR3 DNA reads TGTGCCAGCAGCTTAGCTGGGGCCGAACCTGATATAAACTATGGCTACACCTTC. Combining the CDR3 with reference TRBV7-9 and TRBJ1-2 gives the whole variable domain DTGVSQNPRHKITKRGQNVTFRCDPISEHNRLYWYRQTLGQGPEFLTYFQNEAQLEKSRLLSDRFSAERPKGSFSTLEIQRTEQGDSAMYLCASSLAGAEPDINYGYTFGSGTRLTVV.

The V and J genes are TRBV4-1 and TRBJ1-3; unclear D gene. The V end lost 1 base, the J end lost 0 bases, and 10 bases lay between the germline ends. The CDR3 spans 16 residues. The germline V gene has CDR1 MGHRA and CDR2 YSYEKL. The CDR3 coding sequence is TGCGCCAGCAGCCAAGGGCAGATCCTCTCTGGAAACACCATATATTTT. Its protein is CASSQGQILSGNTIYF.

This chain uses TRBV2 with TRBJ2-7, with D perhaps matching TRBD1 (6 bases). Germline loops: CDR1 SNHLY, CDR2 FYNNEI. V lost 8 bases, J lost 6 bases, and 17 bases lay in between. CDR3 length: 13 residues. For the CDR3, the DNA is TGTGCCAGCGAGGGGGTATCGACTCCCGAGCAGTACTTC. It specifies CASEGVSTPEQYF. The full variable domain, in which reference TRBV2 and TRBJ2-7 provide the parts outside the CDR3, is EPEVTQTPSHQVTQMGQEVILRCVPISNHLYFYWYRQILGQKVEFLVSFYNNEISEKSEIFDDQFSVERPDGSNFTLKIRSTKLEDSAMYFCASEGVSTPEQYFGPGTRLTVT.

The J gene is TRBJ2-7, the V gene TRBV10-3; 10 positions match TRBD2. With V trimmed by 2 bases and J by 4 bases, 8 bases remained unmatched. Germline CDR1 reads ENHRY; CDR2 reads SYGVKD. CDR3 length: 16 amino acids. The CDR3 reads CAISEKSVAGGYEQYF. CDR3 coding DNA: TGTGCCATCAGTGAGAAGTCAGTAGCGGGGGGTTACGAGCAGTACTTC.

The V call is TRBV19, the J call TRBJ1-5, with TRBD1 matching 8 bases. Germline trimming cut 4 bases from V and 6 bases from J; bases unmatched to any gene: 11. The V gene's germline CDR1 is LNHDA and CDR2 SQIVND (reference sequence). CDR3 length equals 16 residues. CDR3 residues: CASSTSDRGEGQPQHF. CDR3 nucleotides: TGTGCCAGTAGTACCTCTGACAGGGGAGAGGGTCAGCCCCAGCATTTT.

This clone came up once. The rearrangement uses TRBV7-5 and TRBJ2-1; the table's D call, TRBD1, has no DNA check behind it. TRBV7-5 is given as a pseudogene. The CDR3 runs to 18 residues. The CDR3 sequence is CARSLRLPGTDPAMEQFF. DNA of the CDR3: TGTGCCAGAAGCCTAAGACTGCCCGGGACAGATCCTGCAATGGAGCAGTTCTTC.

The gene calls are TRBV6-5 and TRBJ1-3; TRBD1 matches 8 bases. The CDR3 runs to 15 residues. Germline loops: CDR1 MNHEY, CDR2 SVGAGI. With V trimmed by 2 bases and J by 7 bases, 7 bases remained unmatched. The CDR3 DNA is TGTGCCAGCAGTTACACAGGGGGGCAAGGGAACACCATATATTTT. Protein product: CASSYTGGQGNTIYF.

In its sample, this clone was seen a few times. The chain couples TRBV15 to TRBJ1-4, with D unresolved. The V and J ends lost 3 bases and 4 bases respectively, with 12 bases between them. The CDR3 totals 15 residues. Germline V CDR1 and CDR2: LNHNV, YYDKDF (reference sequence). This CDR3 reads CATSSHGEGNEKLFF. The CDR3 DNA sequence: TGTGCCACCAGCAGTCATGGCGAGGGTAATGAAAAACTGTTTTTT.

The genes are TRBV27 and TRBJ2-2; no clear D. The germline CDR1 and CDR2 sequences are MNHEY and SMNVEV (reference sequence). CDR3 length: 16 amino acids. The V end lost 4 bases, the J end lost 0 bases, and 12 bases lay between the germline ends. This chain's CDR3 is CASSSGSEANTGELFF. The CDR3 region has the DNA TGTGCCAGCAGTTCAGGCTCGGAAGCGAACACCGGGGAGCTGTTTTTT.

This chain connects TRBV6-5 to TRBJ2-3; 8 bases line up with TRBD2. CDR1 MNHEY and CDR2 SVGAGI come from the germline V gene. The length of the CDR3 is 14 residues. The V segment lost 4 bases and the J segment 3 bases; nucleotides outside the gene matches: 3. The CDR3 DNA is TGTGCCAGCAGTTTTTTAGCGGGGACAGATACGCAGTATTTT. It encodes CASSFLAGTDTQYF.

This rearrangement joins TRBV11-3 to TRBJ2-1; a weak D match, TRBD2 (5 bases). The CDR3 spans 12 residues. The V end was cut by 3 bases, the J end by 10 bases, with 10 bases between. Germline CDR1 is SGHNT and CDR2 is YENEEA. CDR3 nucleotide sequence: TGTGCCAGCAGCTTTCGGGGTCACGAGCAGTTCTTC. It codes for CASSFRGHEQFF.